The clone carrying this T cell receptor (beta chain) was counted a few times. This entry is derived from a study of CD8+ T cells in alopecia areata. Individuals with alopecia areata gave both lesional scalp punch biopsies and peripheral blood for collection. Following extraction, RNA underwent reverse transcription to cDNA, which served as the sequencing template. Produced via immunoSEQ multiplex PCR; TCRdb's table is partial and in-frame only. The profile shows about 150,000 clones, 87% of them singletons. With 5 bases clipped from V and 3 bases from J, the junction kept 3 bases outside the gene matches. Germline CDR1 reads SEHNR; CDR2 reads FQNEAQ (reference sequence). This CDR3 spans 13 amino acids.

The sequencing used CD8+ T cells sorted from blood, collected at week 0. The chain uses TRBV7-9 and TRBJ1-2, with 7 positions matching TRBD1. The sequence was obtained from a human donor with alopecia areata. The CDR3 protein is CASSAQGYYGYTF. The CDR3 DNA is TGTGCCAGCAGCGCACAGGGGTACTATGGCTACACCTTC.